This TCR beta chain was documented in a study of cytomegalovirus exposure and HLA in healthy donors. Findings and caveats of the study: Under in vitro conditions, three CMV-associated chains were confirmed as specific for CMV antigens. Apparent HLA restriction characterized most CMV-associated TCR beta chains in a later analysis.

Amplification used 60 Vbeta primers and 13 Jbeta primers. Per the original data handling: An analysis that came later counted approximately 76 million unique TCR beta chains, approximately 9.9 million shared. TCRdb's table, derived via immunoSEQ multiplex PCR, lists solely in-frame clones and lacks some. V and J calls and clone size are given by that table; D and trimming were obtained from the DNA. The profile covers 95,000 to 120,000 clones, with approximately 80% appearing a single time and 5.4% taken by the ten largest. Healthy bone marrow donors formed the donor group. On this clone: As yet, its antigen is unknown.

V shed 2 bases, J shed 5 bases, and the junction held 6 bases outside the gene matches. The germline V gene has CDR1 SGHNT and CDR2 YYREEE (reference sequence). The CDR3 is 14 amino acids. Sequenced sample: PBMCs. This TCR was recovered from a woman aged 30 to 39 in good health and CMV-seropositive. The chain links TRBV5-4 to TRBJ2-7, with TRBD1 matching over 8 bases. This CDR3 is CASSFFQGAHEQYF. The CDR3 region has the DNA TGTGCCAGCAGCTTCTTCCAGGGGGCCCACGAGCAGTACTTC.